This T cell receptor beta chain was identified during a study of PD-1 blockade in classical Hodgkin lymphoma. Study-wide background: Nivolumab dosed at 3 mg/kg went to patients intravenously every 2 weeks. Points from the study as a whole: Newly diagnosed patients were reported to exhibit reduced baseline TCR diversity relative to healthy donors.

There was relapse after autologous stem cell transplantation in every patient, and there was variation in brentuximab vedotin exposure. Patients had relapsed/refractory classical Hodgkin lymphoma with complete response, partial response or progressive disease as best response. Note on this clone: Its antigen remains unidentified.

TCRdb's table, derived via immunoSEQ multiplex PCR, lists solely in-frame clones and lacks some. The table has around 46,000 clones, over 60% seen once. The sequence was obtained from a human donor with classical Hodgkin lymphoma. The sequencing used peripheral blood mononuclear cells (PBMCs), collected before the second cycle of nivolumab.

The CDR3 here is CASSLGETTGDVGGRKQFF. The CDR3 bases are TGTGCCAGCAGCTTAGGCGAGACCACAGGGGATGTGGGCGGGAGGAAGCAGTTCTTC. V usage is TRBV7-6 and J usage is TRBJ2-1; the D gene is possibly TRBD2 (8 bases). Germline V lookup: CDR1 SGHVS, CDR2 FNYEAQ. V was shortened by 1 base and J by 11 bases, with 30 bases between the two germline ends. This CDR3 is built from 19 residues.